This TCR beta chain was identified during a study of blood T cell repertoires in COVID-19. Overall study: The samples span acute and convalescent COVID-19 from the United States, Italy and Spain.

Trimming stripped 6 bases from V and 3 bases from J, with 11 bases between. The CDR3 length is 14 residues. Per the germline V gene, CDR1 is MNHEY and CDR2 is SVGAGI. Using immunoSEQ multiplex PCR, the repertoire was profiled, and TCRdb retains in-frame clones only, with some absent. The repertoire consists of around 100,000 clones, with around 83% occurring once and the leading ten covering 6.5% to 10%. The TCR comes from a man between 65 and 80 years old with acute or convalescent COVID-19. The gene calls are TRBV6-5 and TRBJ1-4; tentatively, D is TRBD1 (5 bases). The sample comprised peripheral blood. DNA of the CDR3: TGTGCCAGCAGACCGGGGGGATCTAATGAAAAACTGTTTTTT. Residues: CASRPGGSNEKLFF.